A single sample is the source of the 21 T cell receptor beta chains below, sequenced in a study of response to subunit inactivated influenza vaccine. TCRdb re-derived calls from the RT-PCR reads in MiXCR, one entry per CDR3 protein. The table has about 570,000 distinct CDR3 sequences, around 10% seen once; the top ten hold approximately 10%. These data are also associated with another study on T cells expressing NK-cell markers. That source adds: TCR beta cDNA was generated via 5'RACE template switching incorporating UMIs.

The sample consisted of PBMCs from blood, taken on the day of vaccination. Every receptor here comes from a man over 45 who received an inactivated influenza vaccine.

This clonotype was counted many times. V usage is TRBV7-9 and J usage is TRBJ2-3; a possible D gene is TRBD2 (6 bases). V shed 3 bases and J shed 2 bases, with 12 bases lying between them. The CDR3 is 15 amino acids. CDR1 and CDR2 (germline): SEHNR, FQNEAQ (reference sequence). The CDR3 region is CASSLGGGVTDTQYF. The DNA of the CDR3 is TGTGCCAGCAGCTTGGGTGGAGGGGTCACAGATACGCAGTATTTT.

At least ten counts were recorded for this clonotype. For the CDR3, the DNA is TGCAGCGGGGCGGCGGGTAGGGAGCTCACAGATACGCAGTATTTT. It translates to CSGAAGRELTDTQYF. V gene TRBV29-1 combines with J gene TRBJ2-3, with a possible D match to TRBD2 (5 bases). Deletions cut 7 bases from V and 2 bases from J, with 19 bases between. CDR1 and CDR2 from the germline V gene are SQVTM and ANQGSEA. This CDR3 has 15 amino acids.

This clonotype was seen a few times. The V call is TRBV28, the J call TRBJ2-7; D possibly corresponds to TRBD1 (7 bases). V was trimmed by 2 bases and J by 0 bases, leaving 11 bases between them. Germline V gives CDR1 MDHEN, CDR2 SYDVKM. The CDR3 sequence is 15 residues long. Here the CDR3 reads CASSLGGTASYEQYF. Written as DNA, the CDR3 is TGTGCCAGCAGTTTAGGCGGGACAGCCTCCTACGAGCAGTACTTC.

This clonotype was seen more than once but under ten times. The chain has TRBV27 and TRBJ2-1; tentatively, D is TRBD1 or TRBD2 (5 bases each). The germline gives CDR1 MNHEY, CDR2 SMNVEV (reference sequence). The CDR3 has 17 amino acids. Trimming shortened V by 2 bases and J by 8 bases, and 22 bases separated the two germline ends. CDR3: CASSLRGAGEIPYEQFF. CDR3 sequence (DNA): TGTGCCAGCAGTTTAAGGGGTGCGGGCGAGATCCCCTATGAGCAGTTCTTC.

The chain recombines TRBV14 with TRBJ1-2, with D possibly being TRBD1 (6 bases). The V gene lost 2 bases and the J gene lost 1 base, with 14 bases spanning the gap. The CDR3 extends over 16 amino acids. Per the germline V gene, CDR1 is SGHDN and CDR2 is FVKESK. DNA for the CDR3: TGTGCCAGCAGCCAACTGAGGGGGGGTGGTAACTATGGCTACACCTTC. Translated, it gives CASSQLRGGGNYGYTF.

The chain links TRBV6-2 or TRBV6-3 to TRBJ1-1, with 8 nucleotides matching TRBD1. The junction had 2 bases not matched to a gene; V was cut back by 5 bases and J by 3 bases. The CDR3 covers 13 residues. CDR1 MNHEY and CDR2 SVGEGT come from the germline V gene. The CDR3 loop reads CASSGQGYTEAFF. CDR3 nucleotide sequence: TGTGCCAGCAGTGGACAGGGCTACACTGAAGCTTTCTTT.

This clonotype was found a few times. The chain links TRBV4-3 to TRBJ2-5; unclear D gene. CDR3 length: 13 amino acids. V was trimmed by 0 bases and J by 3 bases, leaving 5 bases between them. CDR1 is LGHNA and CDR2 is YSLEER in the germline V gene. CDR3 bases: TGCGCCAGCAGCCAAGATGTAGAAGAGACCCAGTACTTC. As protein: CASSQDVEETQYF.

There are many counts of this clonotype. J is TRBJ2-3 and V is TRBV28, with 9 bases that match TRBD1. CDR3 length equals 15 residues. Germline values: CDR1 MDHEN, CDR2 SYDVKM. V shed 2 bases, J shed 5 bases, and the junction held 5 bases outside the gene matches. The CDR3 is CASSLNTGGVDTQYF. Written as DNA, the CDR3 is TGTGCCAGCAGTTTAAACACAGGGGGCGTAGATACGCAGTATTTT.

This clonotype showed up many times. The chain combines TRBV29-1 with TRBJ2-7, with 8 bases fitting TRBD2. The CDR3 runs 13 residues. Germline CDR1 reads SQVTM; CDR2 reads ANQGSEA. V gave up 4 bases and J gave up 2 bases; unmatched junction bases: 4. CDR3 residues: CSVGSGGTYEQYF. Written as DNA, the CDR3 is TGCAGCGTTGGAAGCGGGGGAACCTACGAGCAGTACTTC.

The chain carries TRBV9 and TRBJ2-1, with 9 bases matching TRBD1. Per germline, CDR1 SGDLS and CDR2 YYNGEE. V gave up 4 bases and J gave up 8 bases; unmatched junction bases: 7. The CDR3 length is 14 residues. The CDR3 DNA follows: TGTGCCAGCAGCTTCCGGGACAGGGTCGATGAGCAGTTCTTC. Its translation is CASSFRDRVDEQFF.

This clonotype occurred many times. The chain couples TRBV6-2 or TRBV6-3 to TRBJ2-3; 13 bases agree with TRBD2. V was pared by 6 bases and J by 3 bases, with 6 bases of the junction left unmatched. The CDR3 sequence is 16 residues long. Germline CDR1 MNHEY, CDR2 SVGEGT. The CDR3 protein is CASSTGTSGETDTQYF. The CDR3 DNA is TGTGCCAGCAGCACCGGGACTAGCGGGGAGACAGATACGCAGTATTTT.

This clonotype was found a few times. V is TRBV6-2 or TRBV6-3 and J is TRBJ2-3, with D hard to call. V lost 2 bases to trimming and J lost 2 bases, with 8 bases between them. The CDR3 has 14 amino acids. Germline V gene sequence: CDR1 MNHEY, CDR2 SVGEGT. CDR3 bases: TGTGCCAGCAGTTACCAATTCAACACAGATACGCAGTATTTT. Translating gives CASSYQFNTDTQYF.

In this sample, this clonotype turned up many times. The rearrangement joins TRBV28 to TRBJ1-5; D perhaps matches TRBD1 (5 bases). The CDR3 totals 13 residues. The V end lost 11 bases, the J end lost 4 bases, and 15 bases lay between the germline ends. Germline loops: CDR1 MDHEN, CDR2 SYDVKM. The CDR3 is CAHSETANQPQHF. DNA for the CDR3: TGTGCCCACTCAGAGACAGCTAATCAGCCCCAGCATTTT.

This clonotype occurred a few times. This rearrangement joins TRBV24-1 to TRBJ1-2; 7 bases line up with TRBD1. From germline, CDR1 is KGHDR and CDR2 SFDVKD. V was pared by 3 bases and J by 5 bases, with 2 bases of the junction left unmatched. The CDR3 has 13 residues. In DNA, the CDR3 is TGTGCCACCAGTGATCCGACAGGGTATGGCTACACCTTC. Translation gives CATSDPTGYGYTF.

This chain links TRBV4-1 with TRBJ2-2; D uncertain. The CDR3 totals 15 residues. The germline V and J ends were trimmed by 4 bases and 1 base, with 10 bases remaining between them. Germline loops: CDR1 MGHRA, CDR2 YSYEKL. This chain's CDR3 is CASSLHVENTGELFF. The DNA of the CDR3 is TGCGCCAGCAGCCTTCACGTGGAGAACACCGGGGAGCTGTTTTTT.

This clonotype was seen repeatedly, ten times or more. V usage is TRBV10-3 and J usage is TRBJ1-1, with no clear D. The germline V gene encodes CDR1 ENHRY and CDR2 SYGVKD. V lost 4 bases and J 3 bases, leaving 12 bases between the germline ends. This CDR3 has 14 amino acids. The CDR3 is CAISGSPGDTEAFF. The CDR3, as DNA: TGTGCCATCAGTGGATCGCCCGGGGACACTGAAGCTTTCTTT.

A few counts support this clonotype. The V gene is TRBV7-9, the J gene TRBJ1-2; D unresolved. The CDR3 covers 17 residues. The germline V gene encodes CDR1 SEHNR and CDR2 FQNEAQ (reference sequence). V was clipped by 3 bases and J by 0 bases, with 17 bases between them. The CDR3 region has the DNA TGTGCCAGCAGCTTCTCCTTTCTGGATGGGGCTAACTATGGCTACACCTTC. The encoded protein is CASSFSFLDGANYGYTF.

The V gene is TRBV4-3, the J gene TRBJ2-3; 8 bases match TRBD1. V lost 3 bases to trimming and J lost 11 bases; unmatched junction nucleotides: 10. Germline V gene sequence: CDR1 LGHNA, CDR2 YSLEER. This CDR3 is 14 amino acids long. CDR3 sequence: CASSQRTWTGMQYF. As DNA, the CDR3 is TGCGCCAGCAGCCAGCGTACCTGGACAGGGATGCAGTATTTT.

This chain uses TRBV25-1 with TRBJ2-5, with D maybe TRBD2 (5 bases). V was cut by 3 bases and J by 4 bases, with 9 bases left in between. Germline V gives CDR1 MGHDK, CDR2 SYGVNS. CDR3 length equals 13 residues. The CDR3, as DNA: TGTGCCAGCAGTGACTCGGGATCAGAGACCCAGTACTTC. This translates into CASSDSGSETQYF.

This clonotype was detected a few times. The V and J genes are TRBV19 and TRBJ2-1; D is possibly TRBD2 (5 bases). The CDR3 extends over 15 amino acids. Germline CDR1 is LNHDA and CDR2 is SQIVND (reference sequence). Trimming stripped 6 bases from V and 0 bases from J, with 12 bases between. The CDR3 region is CASSQTMSSYNEQFF. The CDR3 DNA is TGTGCCAGTAGCCAGACTATGAGCTCCTACAATGAGCAGTTCTTC.

The chain employs TRBV20-1 and TRBJ2-5; 10 bases map to TRBD2. The V gene's germline CDR1 is DFQATT and CDR2 SNEGSKA (reference sequence). With V trimmed by 2 bases and J by 7 bases, 16 bases remained unmatched. The CDR3 has 17 amino acids. CDR3 bases: TGCAGTGCTAGATCACTTCTAGCGGGAGAAGGCCTGGGGACCCAGTACTTC. It specifies CSARSLLAGEGLGTQYF.